This TCR beta chain comes out of a study of cytomegalovirus exposure and HLA in healthy donors (dated by TCRdb to about 2017). General notes on the study: An earlier analysis of several hundred of the donors reported over 250 Gb of sequence data and 95 million to 140 million unique TCR beta sequences obtained from about 179 million T cells. Besides the first cohort of more than 650 subjects, a separate validation cohort made up of about 120 different subjects was used. Across about 370 genotyped donors of the cohort, an average of approximately 240,000 unique TCR beta nucleotide sequences per donor were sequenced, and roughly a sixth of those sequences were non-productive. Rather than drawing on any new phenotypic data, the later analysis identified candidate immune exposures from TCR beta sequences and the way those sequences occurred across donors. Because of strong linkage in the cohort, four to six DR-DQ haplotypes were treated as single units for association and clustering. The study used immunosequencing to profile the T cell repertoires of several hundred subjects and linked those repertoires to cytomegalovirus serostatus. Donor age, sex, ethnicity and CMV serostatus were compiled alongside the repertoire data. Among the 398 genotyped donors, around 81% belonged to the genetic ancestry cluster associated with self-reported Caucasian donors. HLA typing included class I and class II loci at four-digit resolution. Genome-wide SNP genotypes for about 55% of the roughly 670 donors were used in a later genetic analysis, which treated that subset as a discovery cohort. An earlier analysis of some 500 of the donors applied high-throughput TCR beta sequencing to assess whether each TCR beta V gene segment acted as functional or pseudogenic. The number of typed donors differed by locus: 629-630 for A, B, C, DRB1 and DQB1; some 500 for DQA1; approximately 610 for DPA1; and around 450 for DPB1. In a later analysis, previously published TCR beta repertoires from 550 to 750 donors were re-analyzed and high-resolution HLA genotyping was added so that TCR occurrence patterns could be studied. The study was designed to test whether signatures of past pathogen exposure could be identified by cataloging public T cell receptors. Every repertoire in the discovery cohort had been generated on one and the same sequencing platform. Approximately 310 gigabases of sequencing data and 80 million or so unique TCR sequences were included in an early release covering several hundred HLA-typed donors. To predict cytomegalovirus infection status, the study combined high-throughput TCR immunosequencing, statistical association of individual TCRs with disease status, and machine learning.

Findings and caveats that apply to the study as a whole: A later analysis found that HLA-associated TCR beta chains were more clonally expanded and had lower generation probabilities than equally common non-associated chains. According to the authors, the approach could potentially be generalized to other disease states and immunological phenotypes. At a false discovery rate of 0.05, a later analysis linked around 15,000 TCR beta sequences to specific HLA alleles. The presence/absence analyses assumed that sequencing depth was roughly uniform across donors, and that assumption may not be true. The study listed approximately 160 TCR beta chains as associated with cytomegalovirus. While some public TCRs were present in many individuals, most TCR sequences turned up only very rarely across donors. In an earlier analysis of approximately 590 of the donors, most TCR beta V segments appeared in productive rearrangements about 87% or about 30% of the time, broadly matching IMGT annotations. The classifier was reported to diagnose cytomegalovirus status with high specificity and sensitivity in both the original and validation cohorts. A further reported finding was that TCR beta sequences accurately predicted the HLA-A and HLA-B alleles for most subjects in the first cohort. CMV serostatus was the only immune exposure information available for the cohort. A later genetic analysis reported fewer N-insertions in productive TCRs among donors in an Asian-associated ancestry cluster than the roughly 700-donor mean. Roughly 15 rarely observed V segments, including chromosome 9 orphons, were excluded from the earlier analysis of a few hundred of the donors because counts were too low. Correlated functional status among segregating V segments might reflect linkage disequilibrium, but an unknown experimental factor could not be ruled out. Most CMV-associated TCR beta chains appeared to be HLA-restricted in a later analysis, and the HLA associations seemed to be driven largely by CMV exposure. A cluster of highly shared sequence variants was judged likely to be a technical artifact of the sequencing pipeline. This cohort had only TCR beta chains sequenced, and the lack of alpha or paired-chain data limited which features could be detected. An association between a missense DCLRE1C variant and V-gene and J-gene trimming of TCR beta chains was found in a later genetic analysis and replicated in an independent cohort. When HLA alleles, especially DR and DQ, strongly co-occurred, TCR associations were difficult to assign to individual alleles. In a later analysis, several top co-occurrence clusters were reported to appear linked to parvovirus B19, influenza, CMV and Epstein-Barr virus. In a later analysis, TCR association rates were found to vary across HLA loci, with the most associated TCRs seen for DRB1 alleles and the fewest for HLA-C alleles. HLA typing was unavailable for some donors at each locus, so association tests used only the typed subset. A few of the identified cytomegalovirus-associated TCR beta chains were confirmed in vitro to be specific for cytomegalovirus antigens.

The library was built by means of the immunoSEQ multiplex PCR assay. A mixture of 60 forward primers for TCR Vbeta segments and 13 reverse primers for TCR Jbeta segments was used in the multiplex PCR. The CDR3 region of rearranged TCR beta genes was amplified from genomic DNA by a multiplex PCR assay. The Illumina HiSeq System was used to sequence the amplified TCR beta libraries as 87-base-pair reads. From the authors' description of their analysis: Across the 640 or so repertoires, a later analysis counted roughly 84 million unique TCR beta chains, around 10 million of which were shared by at least two donors. Raw reads were error-corrected and collapsed into unique sequences by a nearest-neighbor algorithm in which closely related sequences were merged to remove PCR and sequencing errors. V, D and J gene segments were assigned by aligning CDR3 sequences to IMGT reference sequences. For a sequence to be retained, a match of at least six nucleotides was required to both a V gene segment and a J gene segment. A rearrangement was called productive if the CDR3 had no stop codons and remained in frame with V and J, and every other rearrangement was called non-productive. CDR3 was defined according to IMGT convention as the region running from the second conserved V-encoded cysteine to the conserved J-encoded phenylalanine. The earlier analysis of 450 to 750 of the donors excluded any sequence lacking an unambiguous match to a single V gene segment. An earlier analysis of approximately 590 of the donors classified V segments as functional when productive rearrangements were above 56.7% and as segregating when the standard deviation between donors was above 5%. A statistical classification framework was built for diagnosing cytomegalovirus status from the catalog of TCR beta chain sequences. V and J gene assignment, in a later analysis, came from comparing TCR nucleotide sequences with IMGT/GENE-DB human TR gene sequences. In a later analysis, CDR3 sequences and most-parsimonious VDJ recombination scenarios were assigned using the TCRdist pipeline. In a later analysis, each TCR beta chain was defined by its CDR3 amino acid sequence together with its V-gene family, and reads lacking a unique V-gene family were excluded. As a way to deal with suspected cross-contamination and a sequencing artifact, a later analysis dropped 640 or so nucleotide sequences that were highly shared and had low generation probability. A later analysis calculated a clonal expansion index for each public chain from normalized within-repertoire ranks of inferred template counts. In a later analysis, generation probabilities were computed using a VDJ recombination model fitted to out-of-frame rearrangements, and the results were checked against IGoR. Hypergeometric tests were used in a later analysis to score TCR-TCR, TCR-HLA and TCR-CMV co-occurrence, with a repertoire-size bias correction applied to the TCR pairs. To estimate false discovery rates, a later analysis permuted the HLA or CMV assignments 20 times. In a later analysis, co-occurring TCRs were grouped using DBSCAN, with TCRdist sequence similarity added in when clustering inside HLA-allele-positive subsets. For co-occurrence clustering, repertoires with fewer than 30,000 or more than 120,000 public chains were excluded, along with five or six repertoires with anomalous nucleotide sharing. Here the immuneACCESS table is served through TCRdb, limited to in-frame sequences with V and J called. Missing clones are a known gap in these copies; in checked studies unresolved V genes cover under half, and the rest lacks a known reason. The V and J calls and clone size come from that table; D and trimming were worked out from the DNA. This sample comprises approximately 74,000 clones, approximately 71% of them detected only once. 7.8% of the sample lies in the top ten.

In total, approximately 700 healthy bone marrow donors made up the cohort. At the time of sampling, all cohort members were nominally healthy, though unrecorded immune exposures were likely present. The donor tested CMV seropositive, placing the donor among the roughly 270 seropositive members of the cohort. A peripheral blood sample was collected from each donor, and TCR beta sequencing was performed on peripheral blood mononuclear cells. The Qiagen DNeasy Blood Extraction Kit was used to extract genomic DNA from the blood cell samples. Comments on this clone: Its recognized antigen is unknown. The input lacks base qualities; no much larger clone sits a single base away.

The TCR comes from a man aged 55-75 years in good health and CMV-seropositive. Input material: PBMCs.

DNA sequence: TGTGCCAGCAGTGACTTTATCTTTAACAGGGTGGACACTGAAGCTTTCTTT. Its coded protein is CASSDFIFNRVDTEAFF. This chain is built from TRBV6-1 and TRBJ1-1, with TRBD1 perhaps the D gene, on 6 matching bases. The CDR3, cysteine through phenylalanine, is 17 amino acids long. Only the CDR3 DNA stays, 51 bases, in frame from base 1. V is cut by 3 bases and J by 3 bases, and the space between the germline ends is 20 bases. In the germline V gene, CDR1 corresponds to MNHNS and CDR2 to SASEGT.